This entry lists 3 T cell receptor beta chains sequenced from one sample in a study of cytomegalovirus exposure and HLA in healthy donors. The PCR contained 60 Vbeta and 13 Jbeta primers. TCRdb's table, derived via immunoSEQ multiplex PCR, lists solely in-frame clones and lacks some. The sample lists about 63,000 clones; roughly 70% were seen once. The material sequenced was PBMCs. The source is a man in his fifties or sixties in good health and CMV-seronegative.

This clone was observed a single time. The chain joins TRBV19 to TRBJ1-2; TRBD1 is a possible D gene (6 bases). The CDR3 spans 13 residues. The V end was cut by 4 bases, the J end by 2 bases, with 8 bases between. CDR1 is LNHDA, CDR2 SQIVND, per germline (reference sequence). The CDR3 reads CASSTQGNYGYTF. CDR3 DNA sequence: TGTGCCAGTAGTACACAGGGAAACTATGGCTACACCTTC.

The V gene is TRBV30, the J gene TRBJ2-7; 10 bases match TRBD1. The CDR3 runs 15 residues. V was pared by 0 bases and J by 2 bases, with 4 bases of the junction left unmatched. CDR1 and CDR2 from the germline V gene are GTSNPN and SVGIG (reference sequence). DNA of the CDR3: TGTGCCTGGAGTGTAGTCGGGACAGGGGCCTACGAGCAGTACTTC. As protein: CAWSVVGTGAYEQYF.

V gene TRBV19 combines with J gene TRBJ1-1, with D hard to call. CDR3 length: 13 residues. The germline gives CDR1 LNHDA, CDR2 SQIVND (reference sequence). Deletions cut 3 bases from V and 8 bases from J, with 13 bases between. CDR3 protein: CASSIRLFAEAFF. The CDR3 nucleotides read TGTGCCAGTAGTATTCGACTTTTCGCCGAAGCTTTCTTT.